Listed below are T cell receptor beta chains from one sample, sequenced in a study of T cell responses to AZD1222 COVID-19 vaccine. Using immunoSEQ multiplex PCR, the repertoire was profiled, and TCRdb retains in-frame clones only, with some absent. The sample has 80,000 or so clones, approximately 91% seen once. The sequenced sample was peripheral blood, obtained on day 0 of MenACWY control vaccination. The receptors here all came from an adult in good health. Each CDR3 is given with its conserved first and last residue. The order of the fields is J gene, clone size, D gene, CDR3 length, V gene, CDR3 protein, CDR3 DNA. D genes are given only for firm matches. Size values are once, few and many counts, or a class for expanded clones, and some rows have none.

>TRBJ2-3|.|.|13|TRBV5-6
CASSPPERGTQYF
TGTGCCAGCAGCCCCCCAGAACGCGGTACGCAGTATTTT
>TRBJ2-1|.|.|11|TRBV12-3/TRBV12-4
CASSSAWFQFF
TGTGCCAGCAGCTCGGCCTGGTTTCAGTTCTTC
>TRBJ2-7|.|.|14|TRBV27
CASSLSAAGYEQYF
TGTGCCAGCAGTTTATCGGCGGCCGGCTACGAGCAGTACTTC
>TRBJ1-6|.|TRBD1|20|TRBV30
CAWSPPTGGIFGTYNSPLHF
TGTGCCTGGAGCCCTCCAACAGGGGGGATTTTTGGGACCTATAATTCACCCCTCCACTTT
>TRBJ1-1|.|TRBD1|15|TRBV9
CASSVAGQGNTEAFF
TGTGCCAGCAGCGTAGCCGGACAGGGGAACACTGAAGCTTTCTTT
>TRBJ2-5|.|TRBD2|15|TRBV5-4
CASSPTSGGAETQYF
TGTGCCAGCAGCCCGACTAGCGGGGGGGCGGAGACCCAGTACTTC
>TRBJ1-1|.|.|15|TRBV24-1
CATSETGGVNTEAFF
TGTGCCACCAGTGAGACAGGAGGGGTGAACACTGAAGCTTTCTTT
>TRBJ1-4|.|.|13|TRBV6-5
CASSRGGVEKLFF
TGTGCCAGCAGCCGCGGGGGGGTAGAAAAACTGTTTTTT
>TRBJ1-4|.|TRBD1|16|TRBV25-1
CASRESGQGPNEKLFF
TGTGCCAGCAGAGAATCGGGACAGGGGCCTAATGAAAAACTGTTTTTT
>TRBJ1-1|.|.|11|TRBV3-1/TRBV3-2
CASSQGARVLF
TGTGCCAGCAGCCAAGGGGCAAGGGTTCTCTTT
>TRBJ1-3|.|.|14|TRBV5-1
CASSLASSGNTIYF
TGCGCCAGCAGCTTGGCTAGCTCTGGAAACACCATATATTTT
>TRBJ1-5|.|TRBD1|16|TRBV5-6
CASSADRGISNQPQHF
TGTGCCAGCAGCGCCGACAGGGGGATTAGCAATCAGCCCCAGCATTTT
>TRBJ1-2|.|.|14|TRBV30
CAWSVEGLGYGYTF
TGTGCCTGGAGTGTTGAAGGGTTAGGGTATGGCTACACCTTC
>TRBJ1-2|.|.|15|TRBV5-3
CARIFGQVSYGSYTF
TGTGCCAGAATATTTGGGCAGGTTTCCTATGGGAGCTACACCTTC
>TRBJ1-2|.|.|18|TRBV21-1
CASSKRPRRGQTNYGYTF
TGTGCCAGCAGCAAACGACCCCGCAGGGGGCAGACTAACTATGGCTACACCTTC
>TRBJ2-2|.|.|15|TRBV11-1
CASTNGQRNTGELFF
TGTGCCAGCACCAACGGACAGCGGAACACCGGGGAGCTGTTTTTT
>TRBJ2-7|.|TRBD2|15|TRBV7-9
CASSRTSGGAPEQYF
TGTGCCAGCAGTCGGACTAGCGGGGGGGCACCCGAGCAGTACTTC
>TRBJ1-6|.|.|14|TRBV28
CASSFRGGGSPLHF
TGTGCCAGCAGTTTCCGGGGCGGGGGTTCACCCCTCCACTTT
>TRBJ2-5|.|TRBD2|15|TRBV30
CAWSVASGVQETQYF
TGTGCCTGGAGTGTGGCTAGCGGGGTCCAAGAGACCCAGTACTTC
>TRBJ1-4|.|.|14|TRBV4-1
CASSHFAGGEKLFF
TGCGCCAGCAGCCACTTTGCGGGGGGTGAAAAACTGTTTTTT
>TRBJ2-2|.|.|14|TRBV29-1
CSVGWQGNSGELFF
TGCAGCGTTGGGTGGCAGGGGAATTCAGGGGAGCTGTTTTTT
>TRBJ1-4|.|TRBD1|14|TRBV19
CASSRTGLSEKLFF
TGTGCCAGTAGTCGGACAGGGTTGAGTGAAAAACTGTTTTTT
>TRBJ1-5|once|.|14|TRBV24-1
CATSSGGGGQPQHF
TGTGCCACCAGCTCGGGTGGGGGGGGTCAGCCCCAGCATTTT
>TRBJ2-1|.|TRBD1|19|TRBV6-1
CASSEVVVTGHYYSNEQFF
TGTGCCAGCAGTGAAGTTGTTGTGACAGGGCACTACTACTCCAATGAGCAGTTCTTC
>TRBJ2-6|.|.|15|TRBV19
CASSITLSGANVLTF
TGTGCCAGTAGTATTACACTCTCTGGGGCCAACGTCCTGACTTTC
>TRBJ1-1|.|.|13|TRBV6-5
CASSSLGLAEAFF
TGTGCCAGCAGTTCGTTAGGGTTGGCTGAAGCTTTCTTT
>TRBJ1-1|.|.|15|TRBV5-1
CASSLGAGLNTEAFF
TGCGCCAGCAGCTTGGGGGCAGGGCTAAACACTGAAGCTTTCTTT
>TRBJ2-7|.|TRBD1|15|TRBV5-8
CASSVRQGPSYEQYF
TGTGCCAGCAGCGTCAGACAGGGCCCATCCTACGAGCAGTACTTC